The 30 T cell receptor beta chains below were found in one sample sequenced in a study of CXCR3-negative and CXCR3-positive naive CD8 T cells. The libraries of TRB cDNA were constructed through 5' RACE using UMI labels. After re-calling the 5' RACE reads, TCRdb lists one entry per CDR3 protein, DNA absent. The sample includes some 50,000 distinct CDR3 sequences. Sequencing was performed on naive CXCR3- CD8+ T cells from blood. Subset indicated: CD45RO-CCR7+CD27+CD95- naive CD8+ T cells lacking CXCR3 (TNR3-). These receptor sequences come from a human donor in good health. Some clones in this sample may be carry-over from other donors' samples.

The CDR3 protein is CASSQVEFYEQYF. The V gene is TRBV14, the J gene TRBJ2-7. The CDR3 has 13 amino acids. From germline, CDR1 is SGHDN and CDR2 FVKESK.

This rearrangement joins TRBV7-8 to TRBJ2-1; TCRdb selects TRBD2, and the lack of DNA leaves this call unchecked. The CDR3 length is 15 residues. CDR1 is SGHVS and CDR2 is FQNEAQ in the germline V gene. The CDR3: CASSRERSSYNEQFF.

The CDR3: CASSADGQGETQYF. This chain links TRBV2 with TRBJ2-5; TCRdb picks TRBD1, but there is no DNA to check that call. This CDR3 is built from 14 residues. CDR1 is SNHLY and CDR2 is FYNNEI in the germline V gene.

CDR3 protein: CASLTPFSSTDTQYF. J is TRBJ2-3 and V is TRBV28; the TCRdb call, TRBD1, lacks DNA for checking. The CDR3 contains 15 residues. Per the germline V gene, CDR1 is MDHEN and CDR2 is SYDVKM.

The chain employs TRBV28 and TRBJ2-7; no DNA is available, so the TRBD1 call from TCRdb remains unchecked. The CDR3 length is 16 residues. Germline values: CDR1 MDHEN, CDR2 SYDVKM. This CDR3 reads CASSLSGQGHLYEQYF.

The CDR3 region is CSVEAGQGPTYEQYF. The rearrangement uses TRBV29-1 and TRBJ2-7; TCRdb names TRBD1, which stays unverified in the absence of DNA. This CDR3 comprises 15 residues. Germline-derived CDR1 and CDR2 are SQVTM and ANQGSEA.

This chain links TRBV5-1 with TRBJ1-1; TCRdb returns TRBD1, unconfirmable since there is no DNA. This CDR3 comprises 15 residues. Germline loops: CDR1 SGHRS, CDR2 YFSETQ. The CDR3 region is CASSLAPGQNTEAFF.

V is TRBV6-2 or TRBV6-3 and J is TRBJ2-5; TCRdb picks TRBD1, but there is no DNA to check that call. Germline values: CDR1 MNHEY, CDR2 SVGEGT. The CDR3 runs to 18 residues. CDR3 region: CASSFGRSWDRGPETQYF.

V gene TRBV2 combines with J gene TRBJ1-2. Looked up from germline, CDR1 is SNHLY and CDR2 is FYNNEI. CDR3 length equals 14 residues. This CDR3 is CASSESLGGHGYTF. Full variable domain (rest looked up from reference TRBV2 and TRBJ1-2): EPEVTQTPSHQVTQMGQEVILRCVPISNHLYFYWYRQILGQKVEFLVSFYNNEISEKSEIFDDQFSVERPDGSNFTLKIRSTKLEDSAMYFCASSESLGGHGYTFGSGTRLTVV.

This chain connects TRBV4-3 to TRBJ2-5; TCRdb indicates TRBD2, and absent DNA this call remains unverified. The CDR3 totals 15 residues. Germline V gene sequence: CDR1 LGHNA, CDR2 YSLEER. The CDR3 here is CASSQGVGPQETQYF.

The chain couples TRBV5-1 to TRBJ2-7. Germline CDR1 SGHRS, CDR2 YFSETQ. The CDR3 length is 14 residues. CDR3 region: CASSLQRPTYEQYF.

The genes are TRBV20-1 and TRBJ1-1; TCRdb returns TRBD1, unconfirmable since there is no DNA. Per the germline V gene, CDR1 is DFQATT and CDR2 is SNEGSKA (reference sequence). The CDR3 extends over 15 amino acids. This CDR3 reads CSARAKDRGNTEAFF.

V is TRBV6-5 and J is TRBJ2-7. Looked up from germline, CDR1 is MNHEY and CDR2 is SVGAGI. The CDR3 totals 15 residues. CDR3 in amino acids: CASSYSNSGAYEQYF.

The genes are TRBV29-1 and TRBJ2-1; TCRdb proposes TRBD2, but this gene call is untestable without DNA. The germline gives CDR1 SQVTM, CDR2 ANQGSEA. The CDR3 spans 13 residues. CDR3 sequence: CSVGTSGGDEQFF.

CDR3: CASSGGDLFPDTQYF. The rearrangement links TRBV6-2 or TRBV6-3 to TRBJ2-3. This CDR3 region has 15 residues. Germline V lookup: CDR1 MNHEY, CDR2 SVGEGT.

The genes are TRBV5-1 and TRBJ1-6; without DNA, the TCRdb call of TRBD1 cannot be checked. CDR1 SGHRS and CDR2 YFSETQ come from the germline V gene. The length of the CDR3 is 15 residues. The CDR3 sequence is CASSLGQGGDSPLHF.

CDR3 loop: CASSLGPYSNQPQHF. This sequence joins TRBV27 and TRBJ1-5. The CDR3 extends over 15 amino acids. CDR1 and CDR2 from the germline V gene are MNHEY and SMNVEV (reference sequence).

CDR3 loop: CASATSMNTEAFF. The V and J genes are TRBV19 and TRBJ1-1. The length of the CDR3 is 13 residues. The germline V gene encodes CDR1 LNHDA and CDR2 SQIVND (reference sequence).

The chain has TRBV7-9 and TRBJ1-1; TCRdb's assignment of TRBD1 cannot be checked, as there is no DNA. The germline CDR1 and CDR2 sequences are SEHNR and FQNEAQ (reference sequence). This CDR3 has 12 amino acids. The CDR3 sequence is CASSWTNYEAFF. Supplemented by reference TRBV7-9 and TRBJ1-1, the full variable domain reads DTGVSQNPRHKITKRGQNVTFRCDPISEHNRLYWYRQTLGQGPEFLTYFQNEAQLEKSRLLSDRFSAERPKGSFSTLEIQRTEQGDSAMYLCASSWTNYEAFFGQGTRLTVV.

V and J are TRBV4-3 and TRBJ2-7; the TRBD1 assignment by TCRdb is unverifiable without DNA. Looked up from germline, CDR1 is LGHNA and CDR2 is YSLEER. The CDR3 runs 13 residues. CDR3 amino acids: CASSPGPMYEQYF.

This chain joins TRBV29-1 and TRBJ2-1; the D call of TRBD1 rests on TCRdb alone, since no DNA is present to check it. CDR3 length: 17 amino acids. Germline assignment: CDR1 SQVTM and CDR2 ANQGSEA. The CDR3: CSVPQTAQSPSYNEQFF.

This chain links TRBV6-6 with TRBJ1-2. This CDR3 has 15 amino acids. Germline assignment: CDR1 MNHNY and CDR2 SVGAGI (reference sequence). This chain's CDR3 is CASSATDTTNYGYTF.

The chain couples TRBV7-6 to TRBJ2-5; there is no DNA to check the TCRdb D call of TRBD1. This CDR3 spans 14 amino acids. Germline values: CDR1 SGHVS, CDR2 FNYEAQ. CDR3 sequence: CASKVGPGQETQYF.

This chain joins TRBV29-1 and TRBJ2-1; TCRdb reports TRBD2, a call that lacks DNA to check it against. CDR3 length: 15 amino acids. Germline V gene lookup returns CDR1 SQVTM and CDR2 ANQGSEA. The CDR3 region is CSVEPPGPRADEQFF.

The chain recombines TRBV5-1 with TRBJ1-6; TCRdb's assignment of TRBD1 cannot be checked, as there is no DNA. The CDR3 has 16 amino acids. Germline CDR1 reads SGHRS; CDR2 reads YFSETQ. The CDR3 protein is CASAHGTETRNSPLHF.

This chain joins TRBV29-1 and TRBJ2-7; with no DNA, the TCRdb D assignment of TRBD2 cannot be verified. Per germline, CDR1 SQVTM and CDR2 ANQGSEA. The CDR3 covers 13 residues. CDR3 protein: CSVVEGNSYEQYF.

The V and J genes are TRBV21-1 and TRBJ2-3; TCRdb's D gene call, TRBD1, goes unchecked for lack of DNA. TRBV21-1 corresponds to a pseudogene. This CDR3 has 14 amino acids. CDR3 in amino acids: CASIDDRIGDTQNF.

The V gene is TRBV11-3, the J gene TRBJ2-1; TCRdb picks TRBD1, but there is no DNA to check that call. Germline V gene sequence: CDR1 SGHNT, CDR2 YENEEA. The CDR3 consists of 16 residues. The CDR3 loop reads CASSTPTGDSYNEQFF. The full variable domain, rest sourced from reference TRBV11-3 and TRBJ2-1, is EAGVVQSPRYKIIEKKQPVAFWCNPISGHNTLYWYLQNLGQGPELLIRYENEEAVDDSQLPKDRFSAERLKGVDSTLKIQPAELGDSAVYLCASSTPTGDSYNEQFFGPGTRLTVL.

The gene calls are TRBV9 and TRBJ2-7. Germline values: CDR1 SGDLS, CDR2 YYNGEE. There are 14 residues in the CDR3. The CDR3 reads CASSVEGLTYEQYF.

The CDR3 sequence: CASSLVREYEQYF. This sequence joins TRBV28 and TRBJ2-7. This CDR3 spans 13 amino acids. Germline V lookup: CDR1 MDHEN, CDR2 SYDVKM.